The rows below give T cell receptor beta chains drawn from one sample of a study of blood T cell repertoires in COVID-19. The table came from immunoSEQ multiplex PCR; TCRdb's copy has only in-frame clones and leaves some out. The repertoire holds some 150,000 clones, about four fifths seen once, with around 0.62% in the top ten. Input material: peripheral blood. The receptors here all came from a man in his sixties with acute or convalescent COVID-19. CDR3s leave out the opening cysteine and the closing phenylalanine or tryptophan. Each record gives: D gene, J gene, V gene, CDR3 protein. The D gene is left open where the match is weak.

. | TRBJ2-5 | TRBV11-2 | ASSLVGTPWETQY
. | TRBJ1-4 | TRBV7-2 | ASSATAATNEKLF
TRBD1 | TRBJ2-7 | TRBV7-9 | ASSLGQGPLEQY
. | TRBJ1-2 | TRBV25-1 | ATSGGSYGYT
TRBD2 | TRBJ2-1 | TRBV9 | ASSVRLADNEQF
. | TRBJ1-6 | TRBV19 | ASRVQGVDSPLH
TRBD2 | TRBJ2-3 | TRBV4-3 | ASSQEPPPSGLAGGPLDTQY
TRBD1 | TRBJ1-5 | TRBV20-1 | SAPQGGPQH
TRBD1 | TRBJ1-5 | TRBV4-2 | ASSQLDRDDQPQH
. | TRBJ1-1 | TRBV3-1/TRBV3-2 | ASSPLRGGTEAF
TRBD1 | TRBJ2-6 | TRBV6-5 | ASSSGGSGANVLT
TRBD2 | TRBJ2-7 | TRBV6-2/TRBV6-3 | ASSYSSRAGVYEQY
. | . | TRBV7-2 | ASSPNTPIIGETQY
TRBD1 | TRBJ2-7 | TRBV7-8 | ASSLVGTGTGLISYEQY
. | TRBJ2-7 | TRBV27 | ASRRDDISEQY
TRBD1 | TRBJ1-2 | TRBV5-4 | ASSEGQRNYGYT
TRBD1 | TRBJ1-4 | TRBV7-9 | ASRTGGHEKLF
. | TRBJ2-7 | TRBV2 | ASRVEGGARYEQY
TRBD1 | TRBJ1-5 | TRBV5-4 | ASSRDRDSVQPQH
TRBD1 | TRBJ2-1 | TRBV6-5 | ASSRTGLLYNEQF
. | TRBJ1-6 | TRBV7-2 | ASSSSQGYNSPLH
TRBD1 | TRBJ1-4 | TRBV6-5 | ATGDRGFVGEKLF
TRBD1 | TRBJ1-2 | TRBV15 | ATSRDRGTGAGYT
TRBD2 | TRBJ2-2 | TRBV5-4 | ASSLARGLAGVGAGGELF
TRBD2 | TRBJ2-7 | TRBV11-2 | ASSLLPLTSGGVGYEQY
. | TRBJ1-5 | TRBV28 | ASSLAPINQPQH
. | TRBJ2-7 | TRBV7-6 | ASSFQTGPYEQY
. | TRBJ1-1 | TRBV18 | ASSQGPGAEAF
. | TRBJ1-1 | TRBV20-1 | SASQTEAF
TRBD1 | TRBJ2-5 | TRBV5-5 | ASSPSGQGGETQY
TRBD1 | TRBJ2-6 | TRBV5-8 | ASSSTGSGANVLT
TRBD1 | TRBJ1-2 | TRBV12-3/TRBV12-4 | ASSLTGDYGYT
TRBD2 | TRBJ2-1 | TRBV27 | ASSLRTSGNEQF
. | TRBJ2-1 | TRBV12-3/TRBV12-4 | ASLSGADGPF
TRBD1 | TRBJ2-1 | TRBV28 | ASSGRQGRYNEQF
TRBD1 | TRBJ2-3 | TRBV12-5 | ASGLVLGGRDTQY